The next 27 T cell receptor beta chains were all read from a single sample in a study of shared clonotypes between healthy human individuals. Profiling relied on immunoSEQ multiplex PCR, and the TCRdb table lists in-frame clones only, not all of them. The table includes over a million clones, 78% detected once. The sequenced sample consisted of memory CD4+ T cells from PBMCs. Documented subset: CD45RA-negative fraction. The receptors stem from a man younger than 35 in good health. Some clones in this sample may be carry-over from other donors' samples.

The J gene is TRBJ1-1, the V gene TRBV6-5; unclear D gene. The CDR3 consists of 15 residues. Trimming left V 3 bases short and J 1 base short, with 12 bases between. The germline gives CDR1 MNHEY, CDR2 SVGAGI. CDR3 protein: CASSYPRIGNTEAFF. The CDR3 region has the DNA TGTGCCAGCAGTTATCCGAGGATCGGGAACACTGAAGCTTTCTTT.

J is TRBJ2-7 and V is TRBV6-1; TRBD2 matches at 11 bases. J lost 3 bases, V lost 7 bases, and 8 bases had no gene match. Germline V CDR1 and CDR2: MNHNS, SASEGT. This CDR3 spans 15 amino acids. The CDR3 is CASTGLLAGDYEQYF. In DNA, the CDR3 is TGTGCCAGCACCGGTTTACTAGCGGGAGACTACGAGCAGTACTTC.

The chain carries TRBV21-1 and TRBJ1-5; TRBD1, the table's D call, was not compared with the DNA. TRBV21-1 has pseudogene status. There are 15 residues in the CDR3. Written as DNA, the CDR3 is TGTGCCAGCAACTCCAGGGGGCAGAGCAATCAGCCCCAGCATTTT. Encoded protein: CASNSRGQSNQPQHF.

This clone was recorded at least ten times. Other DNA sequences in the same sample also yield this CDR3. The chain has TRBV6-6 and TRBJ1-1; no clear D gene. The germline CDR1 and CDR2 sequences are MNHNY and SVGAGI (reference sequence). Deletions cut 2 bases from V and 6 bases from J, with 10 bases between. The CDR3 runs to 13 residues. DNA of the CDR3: TGTGCCAGCAGTTACGACGGACGGGCTGAAGCTTTCTTT. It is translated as CASSYDGRAEAFF.

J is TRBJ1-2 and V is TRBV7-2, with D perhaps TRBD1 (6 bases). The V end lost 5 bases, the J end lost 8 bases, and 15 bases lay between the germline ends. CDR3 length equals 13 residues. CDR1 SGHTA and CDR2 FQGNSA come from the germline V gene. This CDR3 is CASSTIQGYGYTF. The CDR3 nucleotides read TGTGCCAGCAGCACGATACAGGGATACGGCTACACCTTC.

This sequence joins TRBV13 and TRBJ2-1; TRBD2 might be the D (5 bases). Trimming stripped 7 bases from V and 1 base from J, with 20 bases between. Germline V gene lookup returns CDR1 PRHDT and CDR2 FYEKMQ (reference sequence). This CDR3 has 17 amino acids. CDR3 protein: CASTPFGGSGSYNEQFF. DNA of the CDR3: TGTGCCAGCACCCCCTTCGGAGGCTCAGGTTCCTACAATGAGCAGTTCTTC.

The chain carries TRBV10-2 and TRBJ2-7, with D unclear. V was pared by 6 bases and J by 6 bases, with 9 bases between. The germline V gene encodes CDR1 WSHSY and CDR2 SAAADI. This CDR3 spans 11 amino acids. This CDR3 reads CASRARSEQYF. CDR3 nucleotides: TGCGCCAGCAGAGCAAGGTCCGAGCAGTACTTC.

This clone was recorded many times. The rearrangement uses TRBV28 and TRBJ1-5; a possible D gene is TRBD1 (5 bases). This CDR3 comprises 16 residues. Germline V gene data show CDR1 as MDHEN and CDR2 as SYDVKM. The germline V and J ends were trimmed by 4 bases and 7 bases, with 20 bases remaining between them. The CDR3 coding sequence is TGTGCCAGCAGTTCCAACAGGCCGGGCAGGGTACAGCCCCAGCATTTT. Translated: CASSSNRPGRVQPQHF. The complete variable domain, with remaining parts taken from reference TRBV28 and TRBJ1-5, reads DVKVTQSSRYLVKRTGEKVFLECVQDMDHENMFWYRQDPGLGLRLIYFSYDVKMKEKGDIPEGYSVSREKKERFSLILESASTNQTSMYLCASSSNRPGRVQPQHFGDGTRLSIL.

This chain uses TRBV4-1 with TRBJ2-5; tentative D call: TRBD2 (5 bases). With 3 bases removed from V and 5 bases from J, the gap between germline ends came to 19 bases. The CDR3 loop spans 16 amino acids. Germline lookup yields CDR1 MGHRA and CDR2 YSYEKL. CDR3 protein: CASSHPFGERKETQYF. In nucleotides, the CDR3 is TGCGCCAGCAGCCATCCCTTCGGCGAGCGGAAGGAGACCCAGTACTTC.

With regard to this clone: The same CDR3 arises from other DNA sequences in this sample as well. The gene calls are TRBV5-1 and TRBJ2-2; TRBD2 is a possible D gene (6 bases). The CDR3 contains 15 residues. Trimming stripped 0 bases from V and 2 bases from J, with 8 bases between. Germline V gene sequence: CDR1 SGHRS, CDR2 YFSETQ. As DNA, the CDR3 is TGCGCCAGCAGCTTGGGGGACTTCAACACCGGGGAGCTGTTTTTT. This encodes CASSLGDFNTGELFF.

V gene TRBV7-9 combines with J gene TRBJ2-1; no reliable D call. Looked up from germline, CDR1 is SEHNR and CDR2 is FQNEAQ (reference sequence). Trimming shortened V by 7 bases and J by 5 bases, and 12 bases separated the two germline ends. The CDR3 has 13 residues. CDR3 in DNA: TGTGCCAGCAAGGCAGGTTGGGACAATGAGCAGTTCTTC. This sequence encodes CASKAGWDNEQFF.

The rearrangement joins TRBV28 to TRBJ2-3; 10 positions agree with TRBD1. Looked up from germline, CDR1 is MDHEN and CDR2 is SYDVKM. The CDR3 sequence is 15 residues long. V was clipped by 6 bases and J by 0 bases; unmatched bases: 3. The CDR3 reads CASSWTGGSTDTQYF. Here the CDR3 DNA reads TGTGCCAGCAGCTGGACAGGGGGGAGCACAGATACGCAGTATTTT.

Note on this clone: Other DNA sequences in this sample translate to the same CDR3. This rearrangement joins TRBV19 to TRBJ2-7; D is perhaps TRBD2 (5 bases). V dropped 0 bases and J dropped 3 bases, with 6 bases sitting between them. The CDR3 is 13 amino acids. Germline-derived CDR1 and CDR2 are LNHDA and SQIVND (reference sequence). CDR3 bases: TGTGCCAGTAGTATAGAGGGAGACTACGAGCAGTACTTC. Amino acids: CASSIEGDYEQYF.

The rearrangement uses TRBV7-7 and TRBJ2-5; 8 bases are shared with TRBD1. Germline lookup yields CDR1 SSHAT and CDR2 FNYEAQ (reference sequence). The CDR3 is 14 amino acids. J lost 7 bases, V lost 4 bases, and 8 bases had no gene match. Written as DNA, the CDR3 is TGTGCCAGCAGCTCAGACAGGGGAGCGCGGACCCAGTACTTC. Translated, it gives CASSSDRGARTQYF.

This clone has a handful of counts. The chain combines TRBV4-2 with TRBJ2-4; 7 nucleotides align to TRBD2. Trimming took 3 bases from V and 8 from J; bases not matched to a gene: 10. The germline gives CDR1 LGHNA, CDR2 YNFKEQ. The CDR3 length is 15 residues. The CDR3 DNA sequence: TGTGCCAGCAGCCATTCCGTCGCGGGGGATTACATTCAGTACTTC. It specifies CASSHSVAGDYIQYF.

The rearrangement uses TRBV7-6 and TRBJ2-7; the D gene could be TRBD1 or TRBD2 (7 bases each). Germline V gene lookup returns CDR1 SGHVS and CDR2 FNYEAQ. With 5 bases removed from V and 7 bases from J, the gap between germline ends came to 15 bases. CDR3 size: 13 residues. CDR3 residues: CASSPGGAREQYF. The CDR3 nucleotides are TGTGCCAGCAGCCCAGGGGGGGCAAGGGAGCAGTACTTC.

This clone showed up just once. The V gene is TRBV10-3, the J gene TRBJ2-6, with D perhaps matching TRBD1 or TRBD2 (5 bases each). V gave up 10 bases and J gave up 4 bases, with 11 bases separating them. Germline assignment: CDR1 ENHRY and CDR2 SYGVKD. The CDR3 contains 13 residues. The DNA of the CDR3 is TGTGCCACCTCGGGGCCCGGGGCCAACGTCCTGACTTTC. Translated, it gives CATSGPGANVLTF.

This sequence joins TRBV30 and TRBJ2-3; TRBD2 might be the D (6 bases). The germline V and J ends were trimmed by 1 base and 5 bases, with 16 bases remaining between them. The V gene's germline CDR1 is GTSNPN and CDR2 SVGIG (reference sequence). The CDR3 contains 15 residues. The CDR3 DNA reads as TGTGCCTGGAGTGGCCTCAGGAGGGCCGGAGATACGCAGTATTTT. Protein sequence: CAWSGLRRAGDTQYF.

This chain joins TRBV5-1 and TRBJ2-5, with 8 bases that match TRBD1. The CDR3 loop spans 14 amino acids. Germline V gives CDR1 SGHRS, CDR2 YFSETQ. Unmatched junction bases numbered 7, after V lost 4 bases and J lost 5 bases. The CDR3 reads CASSLWTGSETQYF. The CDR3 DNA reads TGCGCCAGCAGCCTGTGGACAGGGTCGGAGACCCAGTACTTC.

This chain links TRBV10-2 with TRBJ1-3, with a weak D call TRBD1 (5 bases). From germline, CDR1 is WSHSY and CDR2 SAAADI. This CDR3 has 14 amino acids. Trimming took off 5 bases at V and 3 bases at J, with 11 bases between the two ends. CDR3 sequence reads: CASSRQGVGNTIYF. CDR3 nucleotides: TGCGCCAGCAGTAGACAAGGGGTTGGAAACACCATATATTTT.

The CDR3 bases are TGTGCCAGCATTAGCGCCGGGGGCGCCTACAATGAGCAGTTCTTC. Translation: CASISAGGAYNEQFF. The chain has TRBV28 and TRBJ2-1, with D perhaps TRBD1 or TRBD2 (6 bases each). The CDR3 spans 15 residues. Per the germline V gene, CDR1 is MDHEN and CDR2 is SYDVKM. V lost 7 bases to trimming and J lost 2 bases, with 15 bases between them.

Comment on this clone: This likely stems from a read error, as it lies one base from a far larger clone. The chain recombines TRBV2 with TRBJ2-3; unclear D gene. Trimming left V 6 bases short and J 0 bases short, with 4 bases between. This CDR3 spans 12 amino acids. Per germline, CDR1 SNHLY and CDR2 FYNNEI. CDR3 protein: CASRSSTDTQYF. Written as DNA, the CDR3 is TGTGCCAGCAGGAGTAGCACAGATACGCAGTATTTT.

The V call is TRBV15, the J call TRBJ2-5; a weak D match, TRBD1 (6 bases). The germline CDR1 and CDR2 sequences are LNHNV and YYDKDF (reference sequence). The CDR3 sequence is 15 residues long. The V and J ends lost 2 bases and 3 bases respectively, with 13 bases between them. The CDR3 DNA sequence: TGTGCCACCAGCAGAAACAGGGTGACCGAAGAGACCCAGTACTTC. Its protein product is CATSRNRVTEETQYF.

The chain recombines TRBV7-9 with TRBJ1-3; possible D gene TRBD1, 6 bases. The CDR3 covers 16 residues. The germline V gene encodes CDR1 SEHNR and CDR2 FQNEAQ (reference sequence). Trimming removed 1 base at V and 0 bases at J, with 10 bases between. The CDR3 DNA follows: TGTGCCAGCAGCTTAGTTTACAGGGTCTCTGGAAACACCATATATTTT. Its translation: CASSLVYRVSGNTIYF.

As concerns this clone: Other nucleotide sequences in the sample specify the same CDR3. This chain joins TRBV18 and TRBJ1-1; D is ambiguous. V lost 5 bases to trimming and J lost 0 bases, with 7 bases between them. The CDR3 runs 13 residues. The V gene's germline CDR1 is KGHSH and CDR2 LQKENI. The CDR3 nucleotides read TGTGCCAGCTCAACAGACTTGAACACTGAAGCTTTCTTT. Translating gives CASSTDLNTEAFF.

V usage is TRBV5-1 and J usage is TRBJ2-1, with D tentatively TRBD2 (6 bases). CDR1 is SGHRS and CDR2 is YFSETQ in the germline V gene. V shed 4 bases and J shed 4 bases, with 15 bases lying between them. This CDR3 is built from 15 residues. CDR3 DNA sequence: TGCGCCAGCAGCAGCATTCCGGGAGAGTACAATGAGCAGTTCTTC. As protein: CASSSIPGEYNEQFF.

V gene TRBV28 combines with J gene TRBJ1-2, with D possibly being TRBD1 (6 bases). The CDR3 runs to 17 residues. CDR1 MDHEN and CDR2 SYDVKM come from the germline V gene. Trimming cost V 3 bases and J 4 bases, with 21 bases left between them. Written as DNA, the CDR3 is TGTGCCAGCAGTTTCATCGGGGGCCCTCCCAGTAGCTATGGCTACACCTTC. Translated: CASSFIGGPPSSYGYTF.